These 19 T cell receptor beta chains originate from one sample sequenced in a study of CD8+CD57+ T cells in acquired aplastic anemia. Both TCR beta VDJ combination and CDR3 sequence profiling were carried out. Genomic DNA was the template for this profiling. One entry per CDR3 protein, called by TCRdb with MiXCR from the reads. The sample includes 50,000 to 70,000 distinct CDR3 sequences, roughly 54% of them seen just once. The source material was sorted CD4+, CD8+, or CD8+CD57+ T cells (not recorded which) from PBMCs. Receptors originate from a human donor in good health, serving as a control.

The chain employs TRBV19 and TRBJ1-2, with D possibly TRBD1 on 6 matching bases. V was trimmed by 4 bases and J by 5 bases, leaving 8 bases between them. CDR3 size: 12 residues. Germline V CDR1 and CDR2: LNHDA, SQIVND (reference sequence). CDR3 DNA: TGTGCCAGTAGTACTGGACAGTATGGCTACACCTTC. This sequence encodes CASSTGQYGYTF.

By share, this clonotype counts as medium-sized. V is TRBV10-2 and J is TRBJ2-7; 7 bases line up with TRBD1. The CDR3 is 16 residues long. V was pared by 6 bases and J by 3 bases, with 14 bases of the junction left unmatched. Germline CDR1 and CDR2: WSHSY and SAAADI. CDR3 protein: CASRASGTASLYEQYF. The CDR3 DNA follows: TGCGCCAGCAGGGCCTCAGGGACAGCCAGCCTCTACGAGCAGTACTTC.

The chain is built from TRBV7-9 and TRBJ2-7; 16 bases are shared with TRBD2. In germline, CDR1 is SEHNR, CDR2 FQNEAQ (reference sequence). V shed 6 bases and J 7 bases; nucleotides not matched to a gene: 3. The CDR3 runs 14 residues. CDR3 nucleotides: TGTGCCAGCAGGGGGACTAGCGGGAGGGCGGAGCAGTACTTC. It yields the protein CASRGTSGRAEQYF.

The rearrangement joins TRBV29-1 to TRBJ1-1; D not resolved. This CDR3 is built from 12 residues. The V end lost 4 bases, the J end lost 4 bases, and 10 bases lay between the germline ends. CDR1 and CDR2 (germline): SQVTM, ANQGSEA. The CDR3 nucleotides read TGCAGCGTTGGAATGGAGGGCACTGAAGCTTTCTTT. This encodes CSVGMEGTEAFF.

V usage is TRBV19 and J usage is TRBJ1-1; no clear D. Germline loops: CDR1 LNHDA, CDR2 SQIVND (reference sequence). Trimming shortened V by 6 bases and J by 0 bases, and 11 bases separated the two germline ends. CDR3 length: 14 residues. CDR3 region: CASSLSALNTEAFF. In DNA, the CDR3 is TGTGCCAGTAGCCTAAGTGCCTTGAACACTGAAGCTTTCTTT.

The chain combines TRBV2 with TRBJ2-7, with 9 bases fitting TRBD2. Germline lookup yields CDR1 SNHLY and CDR2 FYNNEI. V dropped 6 bases and J dropped 0; count of bases not matched to a gene: 0. CDR3 size: 13 residues. The DNA of the CDR3 is TGTGCCAGCAGGACTAGCGGCTCCTACGAGCAGTACTTC. Its protein is CASRTSGSYEQYF.

To note about this clonotype: A junction end diverges from the germline sequence, so it may reflect a read error. This chain connects TRBV7-6 to TRBJ2-1, with unresolved D. The CDR3 totals 13 residues. Germline-derived CDR1 and CDR2 are SGHVS and FNYEAQ. This CDR3 is CASSYSSHNGQFF. In DNA, the CDR3 is TGTGCCAGCAGCTACAGTTCCCACAATGGGCAGTTCTTC.

This rearrangement joins TRBV7-9 to TRBJ2-7; 7 bases fit TRBD1. The trim removed 5 bases at V and 7 bases at J, leaving 5 bases unmatched. Germline V lookup: CDR1 SEHNR, CDR2 FQNEAQ (reference sequence). The CDR3 runs to 12 residues. CDR3 DNA: TGTGCCAGCAGCGGGCAGGGGGAGGAGCAGTACTTC. This gives the protein CASSGQGEEQYF.

This clonotype was recorded many times. V usage is TRBV15 and J usage is TRBJ1-2, with D unclear. V lost 0 bases and J lost 3, with 11 bases in between. This CDR3 is 15 amino acids long. Germline lookup yields CDR1 LNHNV and CDR2 YYDKDF (reference sequence). The CDR3 bases are TGTGCCACCAGCAGAGATCTAAGCACTTACTATGGCTACACCTTC. The encoded protein is CATSRDLSTYYGYTF.

In the case of this clonotype: An end of the junction differs from the germline gene, which may be a read error. This chain's CDR3 is CVSTPRGSNTEAFF. Written as DNA, the CDR3 is TGTGTCAGCACCCCCCGAGGGTCGAACACTGAAGCTTTCTTT. The V call is TRBV27, the J call TRBJ1-1; the D is unclear. The germline gives CDR1 MNHEY, CDR2 SMNVEV (reference sequence). CDR3 size: 14 residues.

This CDR3 is CASSGYADTQYF. CDR3 in DNA: TGTGCCAGCAGTGGGTACGCAGATACGCAGTATTTT. The rearrangement joins TRBV7-2 to TRBJ2-3; D unresolved. The CDR3 covers 12 residues. V gave up 6 bases and J gave up 4 bases, with 8 bases separating them. Germline CDR1 reads SGHTA; CDR2 reads FQGNSA.

This clonotype occurred many times. The rearrangement links TRBV20-1 to TRBJ2-7; 7 nucleotides match TRBD2. This CDR3 contains 13 residues. Trimming removed 3 bases from V and 7 bases from J; junction bases left unmatched: 9. The germline gives CDR1 DFQATT, CDR2 SNEGSKA (reference sequence). The CDR3 reads CSARSGGRMEQYF. Written as DNA, the CDR3 is TGCAGTGCTAGGTCTGGCGGGAGAATGGAGCAGTACTTC.

V and J are TRBV19 and TRBJ2-7; D possibly corresponds to TRBD2 (7 bases). The germline gives CDR1 LNHDA, CDR2 SQIVND (reference sequence). The CDR3 consists of 14 residues. The V end lost 7 bases, the J end lost 2 bases, and 15 bases lay between the germline ends. The CDR3 sequence: CASTMGGAPYEQYF. DNA of the CDR3: TGTGCCAGTACAATGGGGGGGGCCCCCTACGAGCAGTACTTC.

This sequence joins TRBV29-1 and TRBJ2-7, with a weak D call TRBD2 (5 bases). The CDR3 is made up of 12 amino acids. V gave up 7 bases and J gave up 3 bases, with 13 bases separating them. Germline CDR1 reads SQVTM; CDR2 reads ANQGSEA. CDR3 in amino acids: CSAVGNGYEQYF. The CDR3 region has the DNA TGCAGCGCCGTCGGGAACGGCTACGAGCAGTACTTC.

This clonotype came up a few times. The genes are TRBV30 and TRBJ1-5; 7 bases are shared with TRBD1. This CDR3 region has 16 residues. J lost 2 bases, V lost 0 bases, and 7 bases had no gene match. Germline CDR1 GTSNPN, CDR2 SVGIG (reference sequence). The chain's CDR3 is CAWSVKGAYGNQPQHF. CDR3 bases: TGTGCCTGGAGTGTAAAGGGGGCATATGGCAATCAGCCCCAGCATTTT.

The sample holds many counts of this clonotype. The rearrangement uses TRBV7-2 and TRBJ2-7; a possible D gene is TRBD2 (5 bases). The CDR3 spans 15 residues. Germline CDR1 is SGHTA and CDR2 is FQGNSA. The V end lost 5 bases, the J end lost 0 bases, and 14 bases lay between the germline ends. The CDR3 protein is CASSGGSGNSYEQYF. The CDR3 DNA reads TGTGCCAGCAGCGGAGGTTCCGGGAACTCCTACGAGCAGTACTTC.

This sequence joins TRBV10-3 and TRBJ2-7; either TRBD1 or TRBD2 may supply D (5 bases each). Germline V CDR1 and CDR2: ENHRY, SYGVKD. The CDR3 extends over 14 amino acids. Trimming took 6 bases from V and 4 from J, leaving 16 bases between them. The CDR3 loop reads CAIRGPGTEYEQYF. The CDR3 bases are TGTGCCATCAGGGGACCCGGGACGGAATACGAGCAGTACTTC.

The chain recombines TRBV9 with TRBJ2-7; TRBD2 matches 8 bases. This CDR3 is 14 amino acids long. The germline gives CDR1 SGDLS, CDR2 YYNGEE. V gave up 3 bases and J gave up 2 bases; unmatched junction bases: 4. CDR3 sequence (DNA): TGTGCCAGCAGCGACGGGACTAGGACCTACGAGCAGTACTTC. It specifies CASSDGTRTYEQYF.

This clonotype has only a few counts. The junction departs from the called germline gene at one end, perhaps through a read error. The chain has TRBV19 and TRBJ2-5; TRBD1 or TRBD2 may be the D gene (5 bases each). The CDR3 has 15 amino acids. Germline assignment: CDR1 LNHDA and CDR2 SQIVND (reference sequence). The CDR3 DNA reads TGTGCCAGTAGTATCTATGGCAGGGAGCAAGAGGCCCAGTACTTC. Its translation: CASSIYGREQEAQYF.